This record looks at one T cell receptor beta chain sequence and its context. This entry is derived from a study of T cell responses to AZD1222 COVID-19 vaccine. The repertoire was sequenced with immunoSEQ multiplex PCR; TCRdb's copy has only in-frame clones and lacks some. The data hold roughly 150,000 clones, with more than 85% observed a single time. The CDR3 covers 15 residues. Per the germline V gene, CDR1 is SGHRS and CDR2 is YFSETQ. V lost 5 bases and J lost 2; bases outside the gene matches: 8. This specimen consisted of peripheral blood, obtained on day 0 of AZD1222 vaccination. The clonotype comes from an adult in good health. This chain joins TRBV5-1 and TRBJ2-3; 7 bases fit TRBD1. For the CDR3, the DNA is TGCGCCAGCAGGGATACAGGGGACATCACAGATACGCAGTATTTT. It yields the protein CASRDTGDITDTQYF.